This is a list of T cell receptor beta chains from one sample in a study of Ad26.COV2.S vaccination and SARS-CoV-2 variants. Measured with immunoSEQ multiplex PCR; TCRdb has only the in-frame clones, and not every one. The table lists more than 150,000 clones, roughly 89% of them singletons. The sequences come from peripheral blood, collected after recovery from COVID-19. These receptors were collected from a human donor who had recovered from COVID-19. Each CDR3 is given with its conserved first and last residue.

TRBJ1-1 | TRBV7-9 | CASSLGQNTEAFF
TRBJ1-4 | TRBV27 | CASRGVLDEKLFF
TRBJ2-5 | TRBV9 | CASSVAGAGGTQYF
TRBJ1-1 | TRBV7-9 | CASNPGPPGTEAFF
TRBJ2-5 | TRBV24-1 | CATSERNPVVGLQETQYF
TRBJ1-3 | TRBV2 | CASSGQTYSGNTIYF
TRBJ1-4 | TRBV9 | CASSDDRGRKLFF
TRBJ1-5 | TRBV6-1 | CASSELVGRSNQPQHF
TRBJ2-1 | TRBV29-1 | CSVDFEGAKNNEQFF
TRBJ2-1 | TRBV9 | CASSVGGRDNEQFF
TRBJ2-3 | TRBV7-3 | CASSLWGTDTQYF
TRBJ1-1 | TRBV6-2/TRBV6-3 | CASSITRDGEAFF
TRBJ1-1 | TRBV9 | CASSELRETEAFF
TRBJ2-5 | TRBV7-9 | CASSQQGQGFSDQYF
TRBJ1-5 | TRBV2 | CASRTQEEGQPQHF
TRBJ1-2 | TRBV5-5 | CASSRMGQDHGYTF
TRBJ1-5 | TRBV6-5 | CASSPMIRTGQPQHF
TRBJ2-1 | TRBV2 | CASTLSGRGSYNEQFF
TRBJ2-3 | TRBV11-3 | CASSPRGLAGEGGTQYF
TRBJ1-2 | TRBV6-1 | CASSEVTGEAYGYTF
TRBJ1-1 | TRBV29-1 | CSVEVIQGTEAFF
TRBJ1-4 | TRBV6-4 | CASKIIRGYHEKLFF
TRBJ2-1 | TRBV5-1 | CASSPREGRLYNEQFF
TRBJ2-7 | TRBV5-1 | CASSLWVGDEQYF
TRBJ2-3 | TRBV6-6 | CASSHLIGTGITDTQYF
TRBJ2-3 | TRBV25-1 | CASTNAGVTSTDTQYF
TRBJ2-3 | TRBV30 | CAWSVLRLYENTDTQYF
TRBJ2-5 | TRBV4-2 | CASSQPPGLRRETQYF
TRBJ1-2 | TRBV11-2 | CASTLSRGANYGYTF
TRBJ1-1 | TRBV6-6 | CASSRREGYTEAFF
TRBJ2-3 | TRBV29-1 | CSVEERRHTDTQYF
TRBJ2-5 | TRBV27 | CASSFRREANRETQYF
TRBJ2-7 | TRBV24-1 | CATSDLHGGSSYEQYF
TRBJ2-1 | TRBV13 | CASSYPGLEGYNEQFF
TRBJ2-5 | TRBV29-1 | CSGGTGGQETQYF
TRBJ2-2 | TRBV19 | CAIATPGELFF
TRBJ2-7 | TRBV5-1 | CASSLGTGNYEQYF
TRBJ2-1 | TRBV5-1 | CASSLGSFEQFF
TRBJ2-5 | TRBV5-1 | CASSIRQETQYF
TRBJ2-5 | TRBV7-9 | CASSSMAGETQYF
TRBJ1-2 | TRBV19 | CASSIMELYGYTF
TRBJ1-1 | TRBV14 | CASSGWDSTEAFF
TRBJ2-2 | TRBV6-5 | CASSFKRLGAGELFF
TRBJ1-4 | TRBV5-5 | CASSLAPNEKLFF
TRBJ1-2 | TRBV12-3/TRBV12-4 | CASRQGQGPGYTF
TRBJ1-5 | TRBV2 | CASSWAENQPQHF
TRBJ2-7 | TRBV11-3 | CASSSWTGSSYEQYF
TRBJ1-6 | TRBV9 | CASSPFRNSPLHF
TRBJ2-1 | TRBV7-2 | CASSLLGTPDYNEQFF
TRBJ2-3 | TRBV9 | CASSVGPESSTDTQYF
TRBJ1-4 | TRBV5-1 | CASSPATSGQRLFF
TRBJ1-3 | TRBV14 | CASSHDVNTIYF
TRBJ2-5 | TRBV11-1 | CASSLGPYQETQYF
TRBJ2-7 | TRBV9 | CASSDPGTGAYEQYF
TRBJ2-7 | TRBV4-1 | CASSQYRTVPYEQYF
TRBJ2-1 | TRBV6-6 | CASVVASGSGEQFF
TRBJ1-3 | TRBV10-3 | CAISSDRGSGNTIYF
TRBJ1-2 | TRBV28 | CASSLMAPGFYGYTF
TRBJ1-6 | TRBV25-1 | CASSERGGWSSYNSPLHF